There are many counts of the clone carrying this TCR beta chain. Its antigen is not identified. The data stem from a study of identical twins. Study-level points and caveats: Partial confounding of zero-insertion analyses by invariant MAIT and iNKT cells was possible.

TCRdb used MiXCR to reprocess the 5' RACE reads, holding one entry per CDR3 protein. The profile shows around 680,000 distinct CDR3 sequences, approximately 9% of them singletons. The germline V gene encodes CDR1 SQVTM and CDR2 ANQGSEA. The CDR3 consists of 13 residues. V lost 3 bases, J lost 2 bases, and 10 bases lay in between. This sample was shared with a second study, whose subject was yellow fever vaccine responses in identical twins.

Sequencing input: PBMCs. The V and J genes are TRBV29-1 and TRBJ2-5, with D perhaps matching TRBD2 (5 bases). The source of this sequence is a young woman in good health. The CDR3 bases are TGCAGCGTTGATACCTGGGAGCAAGAGACCCAGTACTTC. It encodes CSVDTWEQETQYF.